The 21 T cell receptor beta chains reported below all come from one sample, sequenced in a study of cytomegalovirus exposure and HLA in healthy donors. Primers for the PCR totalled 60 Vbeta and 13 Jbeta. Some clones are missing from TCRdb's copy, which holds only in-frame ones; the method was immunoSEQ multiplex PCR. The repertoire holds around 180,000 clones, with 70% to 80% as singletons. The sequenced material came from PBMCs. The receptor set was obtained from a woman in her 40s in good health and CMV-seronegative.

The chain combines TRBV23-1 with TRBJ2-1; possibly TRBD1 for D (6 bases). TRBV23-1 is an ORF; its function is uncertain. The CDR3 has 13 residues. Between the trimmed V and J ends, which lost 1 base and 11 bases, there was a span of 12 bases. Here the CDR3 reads CASSQFTGLQQFF. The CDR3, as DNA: TGCGCCAGCAGTCAATTTACAGGGTTACAGCAGTTCTTC.

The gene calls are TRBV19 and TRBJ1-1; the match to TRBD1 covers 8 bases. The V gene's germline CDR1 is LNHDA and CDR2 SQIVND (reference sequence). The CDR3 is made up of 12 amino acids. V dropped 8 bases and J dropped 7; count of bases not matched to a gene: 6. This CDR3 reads CASGRQGSEAFF. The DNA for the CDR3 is TGTGCCAGTGGTAGACAGGGGAGTGAAGCTTTCTTT.

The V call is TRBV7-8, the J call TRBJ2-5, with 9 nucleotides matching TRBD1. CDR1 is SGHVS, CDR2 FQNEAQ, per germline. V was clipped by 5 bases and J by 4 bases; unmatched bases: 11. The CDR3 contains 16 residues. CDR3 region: CASSGPGTGLGETQYF. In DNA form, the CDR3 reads TGTGCCAGCAGCGGGCCCGGGACAGGGCTAGGAGAGACCCAGTACTTC.

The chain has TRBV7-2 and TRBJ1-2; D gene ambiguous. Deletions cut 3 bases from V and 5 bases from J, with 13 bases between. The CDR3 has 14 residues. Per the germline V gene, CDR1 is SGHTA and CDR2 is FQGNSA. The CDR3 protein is CASSFGRGRYGYTF. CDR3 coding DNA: TGTGCCAGCAGCTTCGGTAGAGGGAGGTATGGCTACACCTTC.

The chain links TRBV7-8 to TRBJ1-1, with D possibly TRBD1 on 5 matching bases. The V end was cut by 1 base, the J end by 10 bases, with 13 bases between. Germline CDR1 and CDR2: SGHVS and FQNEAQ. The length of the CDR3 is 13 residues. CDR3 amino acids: CASSLEGRNPAFF. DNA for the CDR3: TGTGCCAGCAGCTTAGAGGGGCGGAACCCAGCTTTCTTT.

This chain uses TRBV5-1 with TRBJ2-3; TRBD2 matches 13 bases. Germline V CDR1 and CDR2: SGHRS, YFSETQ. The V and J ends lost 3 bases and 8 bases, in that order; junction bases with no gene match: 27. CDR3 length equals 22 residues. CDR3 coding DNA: TGCGCCAGCAGCTCCGGGACAGGGGATTACGGGACTAGCGGGGCCCAGTTTGGTACGCAGTATTTT. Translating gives CASSSGTGDYGTSGAQFGTQYF.

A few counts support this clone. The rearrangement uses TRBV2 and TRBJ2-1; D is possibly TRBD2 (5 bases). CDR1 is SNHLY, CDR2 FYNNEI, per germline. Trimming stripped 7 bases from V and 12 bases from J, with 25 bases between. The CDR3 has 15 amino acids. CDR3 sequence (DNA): TGTGCCAGCACTACTAGTTTCCTCCCCCTCATAGGGCAGTTCTTC. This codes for CASTTSFLPLIGQFF.

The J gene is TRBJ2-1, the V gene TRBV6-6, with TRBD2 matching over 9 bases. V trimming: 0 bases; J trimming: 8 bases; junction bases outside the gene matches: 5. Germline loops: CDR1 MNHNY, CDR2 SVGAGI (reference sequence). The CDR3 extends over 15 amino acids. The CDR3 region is CASSYSGGRGDEQFF. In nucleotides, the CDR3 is TGTGCCAGCAGTTACTCGGGCGGGAGGGGGGATGAGCAGTTCTTC.

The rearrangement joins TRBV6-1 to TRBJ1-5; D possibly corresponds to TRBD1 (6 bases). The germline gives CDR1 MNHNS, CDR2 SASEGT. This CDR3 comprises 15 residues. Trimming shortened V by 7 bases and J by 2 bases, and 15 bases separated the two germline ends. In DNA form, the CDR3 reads TGTGCCAGCACCTCAGGGGCTCTGGGCAATCAGCCCCAGCATTTT. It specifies CASTSGALGNQPQHF.

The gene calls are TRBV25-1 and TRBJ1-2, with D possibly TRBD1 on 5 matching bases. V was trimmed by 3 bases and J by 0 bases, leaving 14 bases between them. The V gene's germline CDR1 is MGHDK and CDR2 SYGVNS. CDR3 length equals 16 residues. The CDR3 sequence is CASSDPTVSSNYGYTF. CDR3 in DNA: TGTGCCAGCAGTGACCCGACAGTTTCGTCTAACTATGGCTACACCTTC.

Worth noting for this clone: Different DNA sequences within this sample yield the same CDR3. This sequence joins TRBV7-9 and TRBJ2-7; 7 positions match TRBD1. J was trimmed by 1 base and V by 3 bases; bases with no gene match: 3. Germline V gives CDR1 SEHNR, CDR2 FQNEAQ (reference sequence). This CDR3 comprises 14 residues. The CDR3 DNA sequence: TGTGCCAGCAGCTTCCGGGACAGTTCCTACGAGCAGTACTTC. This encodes CASSFRDSSYEQYF.

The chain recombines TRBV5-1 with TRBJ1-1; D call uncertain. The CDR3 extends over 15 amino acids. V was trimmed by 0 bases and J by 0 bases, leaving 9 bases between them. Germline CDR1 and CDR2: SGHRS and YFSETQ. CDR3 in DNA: TGCGCCAGCAGCTTGGTTGTGAGTATGAACACTGAAGCTTTCTTT. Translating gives CASSLVVSMNTEAFF.

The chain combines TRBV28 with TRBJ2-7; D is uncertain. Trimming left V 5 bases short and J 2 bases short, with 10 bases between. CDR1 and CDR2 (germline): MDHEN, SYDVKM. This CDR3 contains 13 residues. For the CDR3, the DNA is TGTGCCAGCAGTCCCTCACAGCCCTACGAGCAGTACTTC. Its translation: CASSPSQPYEQYF.

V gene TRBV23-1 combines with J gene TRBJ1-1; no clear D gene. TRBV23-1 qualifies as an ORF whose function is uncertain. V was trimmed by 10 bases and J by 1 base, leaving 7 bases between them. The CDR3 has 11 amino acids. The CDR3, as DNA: TGCGCCACACAGAAGAACACTGAAGCTTTCTTT. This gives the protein CATQKNTEAFF.

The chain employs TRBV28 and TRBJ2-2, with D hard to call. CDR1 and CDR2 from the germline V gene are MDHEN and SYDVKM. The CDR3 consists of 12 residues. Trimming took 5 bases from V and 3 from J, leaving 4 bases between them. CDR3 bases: TGTGCCAGCAGTGGAGACACCGGGGAGCTGTTTTTT. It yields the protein CASSGDTGELFF.

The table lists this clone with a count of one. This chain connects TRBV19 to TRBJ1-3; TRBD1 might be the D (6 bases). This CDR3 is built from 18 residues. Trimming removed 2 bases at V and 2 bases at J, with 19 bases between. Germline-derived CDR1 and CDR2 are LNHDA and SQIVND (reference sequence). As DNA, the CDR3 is TGTGCCAGTAGTATAAGGGGTATTGGGACAACAGCTGGAAACACCATATATTTT. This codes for CASSIRGIGTTAGNTIYF.

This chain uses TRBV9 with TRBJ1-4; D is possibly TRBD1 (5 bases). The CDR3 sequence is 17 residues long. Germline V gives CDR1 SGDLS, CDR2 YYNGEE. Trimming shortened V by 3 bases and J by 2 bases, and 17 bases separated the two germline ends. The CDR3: CASSGGLGRLTNEKLFF. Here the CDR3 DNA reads TGTGCCAGCAGCGGGGGACTCGGACGGCTGACTAATGAAAAACTGTTTTTT.

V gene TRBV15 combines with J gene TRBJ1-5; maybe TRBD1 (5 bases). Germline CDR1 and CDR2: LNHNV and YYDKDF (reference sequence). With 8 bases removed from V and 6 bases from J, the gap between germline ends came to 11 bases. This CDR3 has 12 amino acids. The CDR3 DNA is TGTGCCACCTCATCAGGGTTTCAGCCCCAGCATTTT. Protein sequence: CATSSGFQPQHF.

The DNA for the CDR3 is TGCGCCAGCAGCTTGGACAGGGCAAACTATGGCTACACCTTC. Protein sequence: CASSLDRANYGYTF. The chain employs TRBV5-1 and TRBJ1-2, with TRBD1 as a possible D gene (6 bases). V dropped 0 bases and J dropped 2 bases, with 8 bases sitting between them. Per the germline V gene, CDR1 is SGHRS and CDR2 is YFSETQ. There are 14 residues in the CDR3.

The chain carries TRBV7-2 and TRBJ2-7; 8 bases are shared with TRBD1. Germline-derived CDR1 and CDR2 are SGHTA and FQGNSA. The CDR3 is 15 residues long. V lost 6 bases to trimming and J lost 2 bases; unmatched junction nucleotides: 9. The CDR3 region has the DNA TGTGCCAGCAGTGCAACAGGGGGAGGCCCCTACGAGCAGTACTTC. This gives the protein CASSATGGGPYEQYF.

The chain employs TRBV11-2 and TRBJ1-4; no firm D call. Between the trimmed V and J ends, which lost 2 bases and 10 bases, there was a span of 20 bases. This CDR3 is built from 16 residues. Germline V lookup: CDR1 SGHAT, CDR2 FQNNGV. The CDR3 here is CASSLSSGKSIGKLFF. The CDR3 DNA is TGTGCCAGCAGCTTATCGTCGGGGAAGTCAATAGGAAAACTGTTTTTT.